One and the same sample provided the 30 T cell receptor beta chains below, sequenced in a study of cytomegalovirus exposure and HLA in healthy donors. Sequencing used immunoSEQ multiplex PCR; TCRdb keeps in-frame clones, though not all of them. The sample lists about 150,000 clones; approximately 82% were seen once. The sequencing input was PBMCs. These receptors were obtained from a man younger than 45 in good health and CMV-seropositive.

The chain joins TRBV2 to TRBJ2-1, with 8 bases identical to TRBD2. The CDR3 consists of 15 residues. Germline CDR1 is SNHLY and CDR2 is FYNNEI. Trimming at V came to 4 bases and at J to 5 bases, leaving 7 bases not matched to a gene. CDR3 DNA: TGTGCCAGCAGTGTTAGCCTAGCGGGCAACAATGAGCAGTTCTTC. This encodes CASSVSLAGNNEQFF. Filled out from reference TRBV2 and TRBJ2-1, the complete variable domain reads EPEVTQTPSHQVTQMGQEVILRCVPISNHLYFYWYRQILGQKVEFLVSFYNNEISEKSEIFDDQFSVERPDGSNFTLKIRSTKLEDSAMYFCASSVSLAGNNEQFFGPGTRLTVL.

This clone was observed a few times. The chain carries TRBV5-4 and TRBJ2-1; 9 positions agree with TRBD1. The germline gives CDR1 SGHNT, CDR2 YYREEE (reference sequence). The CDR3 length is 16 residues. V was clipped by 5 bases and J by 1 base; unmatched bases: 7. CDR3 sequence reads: CASRIGGQGSYNEQFF. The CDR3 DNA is TGTGCCAGCAGAATTGGCGGACAGGGGTCCTACAATGAGCAGTTCTTC.

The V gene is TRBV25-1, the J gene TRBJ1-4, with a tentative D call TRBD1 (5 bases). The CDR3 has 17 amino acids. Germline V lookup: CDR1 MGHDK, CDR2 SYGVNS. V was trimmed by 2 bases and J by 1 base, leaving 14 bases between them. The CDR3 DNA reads TGTGCCAGCAGTGAAGGGGCAGCGCCCAAAACTAATGAAAAACTGTTTTTT. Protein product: CASSEGAAPKTNEKLFF.

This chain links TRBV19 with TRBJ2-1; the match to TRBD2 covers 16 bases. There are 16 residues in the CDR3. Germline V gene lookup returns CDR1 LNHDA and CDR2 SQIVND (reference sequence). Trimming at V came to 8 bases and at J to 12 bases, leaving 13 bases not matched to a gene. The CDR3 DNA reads TGTGCCAGTGTGCCCGGGACTAGCGGGAGGGCCGGGGGGCAGTTCTTC. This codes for CASVPGTSGRAGGQFF.

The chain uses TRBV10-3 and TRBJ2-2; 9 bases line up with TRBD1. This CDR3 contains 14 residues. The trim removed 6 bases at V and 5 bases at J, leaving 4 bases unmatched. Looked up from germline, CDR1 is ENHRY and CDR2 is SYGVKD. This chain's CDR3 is CAISRTGVTGELFF. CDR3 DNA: TGTGCCATCAGCCGGACAGGGGTGACCGGGGAGCTGTTTTTT.

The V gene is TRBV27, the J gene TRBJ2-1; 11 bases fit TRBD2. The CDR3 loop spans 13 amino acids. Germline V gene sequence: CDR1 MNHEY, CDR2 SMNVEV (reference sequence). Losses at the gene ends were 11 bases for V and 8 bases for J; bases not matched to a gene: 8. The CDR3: CAAQGLAVDEQFF. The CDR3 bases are TGTGCCGCCCAGGGACTAGCGGTCGATGAGCAGTTCTTC.

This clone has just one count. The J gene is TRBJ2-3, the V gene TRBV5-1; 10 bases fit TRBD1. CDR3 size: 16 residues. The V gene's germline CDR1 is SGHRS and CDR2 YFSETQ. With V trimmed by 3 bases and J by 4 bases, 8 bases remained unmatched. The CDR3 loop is CASSYLDRGLADTQYF. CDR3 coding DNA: TGCGCCAGCAGCTACTTAGACAGGGGGCTTGCAGATACGCAGTATTTT.

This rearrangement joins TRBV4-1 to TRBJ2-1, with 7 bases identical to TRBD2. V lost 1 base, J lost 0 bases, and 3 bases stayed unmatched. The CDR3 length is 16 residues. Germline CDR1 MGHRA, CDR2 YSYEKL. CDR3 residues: CASSQVGTTSYNEQFF. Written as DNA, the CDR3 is TGCGCCAGCAGCCAAGTAGGGACTACCTCCTACAATGAGCAGTTCTTC.

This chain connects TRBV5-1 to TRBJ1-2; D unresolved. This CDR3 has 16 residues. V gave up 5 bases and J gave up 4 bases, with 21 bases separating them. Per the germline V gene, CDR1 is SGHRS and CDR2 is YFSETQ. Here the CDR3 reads CASRLNIATWVYGYTF. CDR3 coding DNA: TGCGCCAGCAGACTAAACATTGCAACCTGGGTCTATGGCTACACCTTC.

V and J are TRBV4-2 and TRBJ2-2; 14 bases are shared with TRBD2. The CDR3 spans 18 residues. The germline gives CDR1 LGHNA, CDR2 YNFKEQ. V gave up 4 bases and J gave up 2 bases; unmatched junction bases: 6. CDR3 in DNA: TGTGCCAGCAGCCGTGGACTAGCGGGGGGTCCTAACACCGGGGAGCTGTTTTTT. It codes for CASSRGLAGGPNTGELFF.

CDR3 DNA sequence: TGTGCCAGTAATGGTCTGACTAGCGGGGGCACAGATACGCAGTATTTT. Encoded protein: CASNGLTSGGTDTQYF. The chain joins TRBV19 to TRBJ2-3; 11 bases align to TRBD2. CDR1 is LNHDA and CDR2 is SQIVND in the germline V gene (reference sequence). Losses at the gene ends were 7 bases for V and 1 base for J; bases not matched to a gene: 7. This CDR3 has 16 residues.

The CDR3 sequence: CASSPGLAAYNEQFF. CDR3 coding DNA: TGTGCCAGCAGCCCGGGACTAGCGGCTTACAATGAGCAGTTCTTC. This chain uses TRBV5-6 with TRBJ2-1; 11 nucleotides line up with TRBD2. Germline CDR1 and CDR2: SGHDT and YYEEEE. This CDR3 is 15 amino acids long. Trimming at V came to 4 bases and at J to 4 bases, leaving 4 bases not matched to a gene. The full variable domain, its missing parts supplied by reference TRBV5-6 and TRBJ2-1, is DAGVTQSPTHLIKTRGQQVTLRCSPKSGHDTVSWYQQALGQGPQFIFQYYEEEERQRGNFPDRFSGHQFPNYSSELNVNALLLGDSALYLCASSPGLAAYNEQFFGPGTRLTVL.

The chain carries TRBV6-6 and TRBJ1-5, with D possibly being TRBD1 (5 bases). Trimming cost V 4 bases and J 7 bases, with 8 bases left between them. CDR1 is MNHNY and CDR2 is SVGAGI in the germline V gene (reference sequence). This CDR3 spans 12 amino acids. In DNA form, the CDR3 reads TGTGCCAGCAGTTGGACAAGGCAGCCCCAGCATTTT. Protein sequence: CASSWTRQPQHF.

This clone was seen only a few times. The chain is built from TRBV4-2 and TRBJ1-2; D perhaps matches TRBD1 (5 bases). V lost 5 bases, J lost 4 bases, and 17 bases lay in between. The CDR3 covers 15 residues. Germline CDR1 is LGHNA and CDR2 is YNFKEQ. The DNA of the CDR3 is TGTGCCAGCAGCATATCCGGGGGAGATTCCTATGGCTACACCTTC. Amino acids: CASSISGGDSYGYTF.

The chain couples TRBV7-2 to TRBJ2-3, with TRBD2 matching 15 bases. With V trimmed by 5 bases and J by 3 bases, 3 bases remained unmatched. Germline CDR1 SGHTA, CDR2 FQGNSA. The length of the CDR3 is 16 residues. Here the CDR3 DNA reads TGTGCCAGCAGCCGGACTAGCGGGAGGGGAACAGATACGCAGTATTTT. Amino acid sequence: CASSRTSGRGTDTQYF.

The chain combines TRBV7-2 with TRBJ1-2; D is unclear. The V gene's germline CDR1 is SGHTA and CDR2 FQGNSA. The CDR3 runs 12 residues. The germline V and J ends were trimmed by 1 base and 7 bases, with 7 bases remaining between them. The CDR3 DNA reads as TGTGCCAGCAGCTTAGTCCTAAGTGGCTACACCTTC. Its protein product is CASSLVLSGYTF.

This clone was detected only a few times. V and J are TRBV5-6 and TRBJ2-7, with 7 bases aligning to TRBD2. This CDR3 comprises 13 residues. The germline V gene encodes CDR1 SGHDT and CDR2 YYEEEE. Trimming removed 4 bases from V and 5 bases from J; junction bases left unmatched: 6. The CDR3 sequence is CASSGGVPDEQYF. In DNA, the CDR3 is TGTGCCAGCAGCGGGGGGGTCCCCGACGAGCAGTACTTC.

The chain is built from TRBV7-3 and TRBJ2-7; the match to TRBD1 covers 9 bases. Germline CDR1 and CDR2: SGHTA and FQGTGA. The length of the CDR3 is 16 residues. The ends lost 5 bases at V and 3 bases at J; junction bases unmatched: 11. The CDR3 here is CASSLSGGQGFYEQYF. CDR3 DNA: TGTGCCAGCAGCCTCTCGGGGGGACAGGGATTCTACGAGCAGTACTTC.

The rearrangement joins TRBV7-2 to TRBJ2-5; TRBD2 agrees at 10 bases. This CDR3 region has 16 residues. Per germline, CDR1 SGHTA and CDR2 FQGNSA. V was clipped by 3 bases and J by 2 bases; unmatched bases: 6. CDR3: CASSFPTSGLQETQYF. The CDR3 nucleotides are TGTGCCAGCAGCTTCCCGACTAGCGGGCTGCAAGAGACCCAGTACTTC.

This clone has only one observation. The CDR3 DNA reads as TGTGCCAGCAGCCAGACAGGGGGGACCGACGAGCAGTACTTC. Its translation is CASSQTGGTDEQYF. This chain uses TRBV5-6 with TRBJ2-7; TRBD1 aligns across 9 bases. The V and J ends lost 4 bases and 5 bases, in that order; junction bases with no gene match: 7. Germline loops: CDR1 SGHDT, CDR2 YYEEEE. CDR3 length equals 14 residues.

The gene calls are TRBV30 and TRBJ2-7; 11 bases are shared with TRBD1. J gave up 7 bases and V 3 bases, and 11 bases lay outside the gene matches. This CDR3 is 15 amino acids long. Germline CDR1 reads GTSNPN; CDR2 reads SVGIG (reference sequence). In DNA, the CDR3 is TGTGCCTGGAGGGGCCGGGACAGGGGGGCTGTAGAGCAGTACTTC. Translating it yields CAWRGRDRGAVEQYF. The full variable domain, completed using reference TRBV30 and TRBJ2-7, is SQTIHQWPATLVQPVGSPLSLECTVEGTSNPNLYWYRQAAGRGLQLLFYSVGIGQISSEVPQNLSASRPQDRQFILSSKKLLLSDSGFYLCAWRGRDRGAVEQYFGPGTRLTVT.

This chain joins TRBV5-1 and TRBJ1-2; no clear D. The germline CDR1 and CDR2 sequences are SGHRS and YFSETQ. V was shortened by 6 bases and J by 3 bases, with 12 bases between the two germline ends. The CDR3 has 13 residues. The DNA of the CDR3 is TGCGCCAGCAAGCCCCCCGGGTACTATGGCTACACCTTC. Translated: CASKPPGYYGYTF.

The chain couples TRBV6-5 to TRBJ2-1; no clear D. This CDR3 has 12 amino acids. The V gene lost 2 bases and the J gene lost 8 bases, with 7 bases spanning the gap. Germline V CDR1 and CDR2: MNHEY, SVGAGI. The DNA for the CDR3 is TGTGCCAGCAGTTACCCATCCCATGAGCAGTTCTTC. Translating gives CASSYPSHEQFF.

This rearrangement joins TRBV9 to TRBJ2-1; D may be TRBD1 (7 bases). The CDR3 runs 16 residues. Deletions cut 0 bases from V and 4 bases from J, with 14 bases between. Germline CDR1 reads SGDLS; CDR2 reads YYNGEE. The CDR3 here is CASSVGGDSLYNEQFF. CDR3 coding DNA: TGTGCCAGCAGCGTAGGGGGGGACAGCCTGTACAATGAGCAGTTCTTC.

This chain's CDR3 is CASRLSGGEQTQYF. CDR3 DNA sequence: TGTGCCAGCAGGCTTAGCGGGGGGGAACAGACCCAGTACTTC. The chain joins TRBV7-9 to TRBJ2-5, with 11 positions matching TRBD2. J was trimmed by 6 bases and V by 6 bases; bases with no gene match: 6. In germline, CDR1 is SEHNR, CDR2 FQNEAQ (reference sequence). The CDR3 contains 14 residues.

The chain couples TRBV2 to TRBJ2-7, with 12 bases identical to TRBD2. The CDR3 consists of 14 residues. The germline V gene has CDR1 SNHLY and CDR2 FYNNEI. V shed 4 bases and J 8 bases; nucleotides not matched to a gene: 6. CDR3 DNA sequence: TGTGCCAGCAGTGGGACTAGCGGGACCGGAAAGCAGTACTTC. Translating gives CASSGTSGTGKQYF.

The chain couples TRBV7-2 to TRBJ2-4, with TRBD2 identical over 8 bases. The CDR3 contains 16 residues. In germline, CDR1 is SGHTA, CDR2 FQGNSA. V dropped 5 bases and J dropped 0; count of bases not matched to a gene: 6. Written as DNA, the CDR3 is TGTGCCAGCAGCATCATGAGCGGGGGAGCCAAAAACATTCAGTACTTC. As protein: CASSIMSGGAKNIQYF. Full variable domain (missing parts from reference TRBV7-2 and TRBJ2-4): GAGVSQSPSNKVTEKGKDVELRCDPISGHTALYWYRQSLGQGLEFLIYFQGNSAPDKSGLPSDRFSAERTGGSVSTLTIQRTQQEDSAVYLCASSIMSGGAKNIQYFGAGTRLSVL.

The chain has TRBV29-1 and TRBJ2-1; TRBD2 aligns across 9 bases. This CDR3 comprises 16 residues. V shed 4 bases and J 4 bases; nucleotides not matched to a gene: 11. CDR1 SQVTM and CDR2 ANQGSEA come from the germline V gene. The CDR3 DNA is TGCAGCGTTGTGCAGTTTGGGGCGGGGGGGTACAATGAGCAGTTCTTC. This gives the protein CSVVQFGAGGYNEQFF.

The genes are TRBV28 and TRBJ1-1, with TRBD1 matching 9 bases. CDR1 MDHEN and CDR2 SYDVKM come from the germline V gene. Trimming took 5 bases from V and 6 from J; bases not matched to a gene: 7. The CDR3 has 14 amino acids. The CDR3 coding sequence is TGTGCCAGCAGTATCGACAGGGGGAGGGCTGAAGCTTTCTTT. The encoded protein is CASSIDRGRAEAFF.

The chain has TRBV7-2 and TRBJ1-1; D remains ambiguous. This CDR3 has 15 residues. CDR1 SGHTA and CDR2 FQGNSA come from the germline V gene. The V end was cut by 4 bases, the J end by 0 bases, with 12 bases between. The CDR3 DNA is TGTGCCAGCAGCTCCGACACGACGATGAACACTGAAGCTTTCTTT. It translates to CASSSDTTMNTEAFF.